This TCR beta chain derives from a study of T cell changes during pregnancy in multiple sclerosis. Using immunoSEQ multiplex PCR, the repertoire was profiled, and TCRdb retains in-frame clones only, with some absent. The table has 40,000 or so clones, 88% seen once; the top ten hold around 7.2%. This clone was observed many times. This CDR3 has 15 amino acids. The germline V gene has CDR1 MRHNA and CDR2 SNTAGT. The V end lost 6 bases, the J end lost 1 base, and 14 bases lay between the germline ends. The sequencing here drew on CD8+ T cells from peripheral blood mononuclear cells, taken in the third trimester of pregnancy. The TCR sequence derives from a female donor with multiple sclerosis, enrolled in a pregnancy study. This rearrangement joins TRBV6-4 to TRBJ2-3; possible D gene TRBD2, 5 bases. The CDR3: CASSRTAEGTDTQYF. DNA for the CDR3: TGTGCCAGCAGCAGGACTGCCGAGGGCACAGATACGCAGTATTTT.